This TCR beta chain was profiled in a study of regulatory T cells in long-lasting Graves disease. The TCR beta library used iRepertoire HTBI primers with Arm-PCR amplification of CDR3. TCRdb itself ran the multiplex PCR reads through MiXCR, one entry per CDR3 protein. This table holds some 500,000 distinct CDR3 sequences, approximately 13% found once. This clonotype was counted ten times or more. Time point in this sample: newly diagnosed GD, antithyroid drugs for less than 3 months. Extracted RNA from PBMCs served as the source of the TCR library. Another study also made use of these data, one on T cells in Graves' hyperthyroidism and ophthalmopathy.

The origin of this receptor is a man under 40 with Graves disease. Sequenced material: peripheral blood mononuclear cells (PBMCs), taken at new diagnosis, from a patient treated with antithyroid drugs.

CDR3 in DNA: TGTGCCTGGCAATCAGGCAGGGGGAGTGTTGGCTACACCTTC. Its translation: CAWQSGRGSVGYTF. The rearrangement joins TRBV30 to TRBJ1-2; 7 bases align to TRBD1. Germline loops: CDR1 GTSNPN, CDR2 SVGIG (reference sequence). The CDR3 has 14 residues. V lost 5 bases to trimming and J lost 7 bases; unmatched junction nucleotides: 13.